These T cell receptor beta chains were read from a single sample in a study of Ad26.COV2.S vaccination and SARS-CoV-2 variants. Clones were sequenced by immunoSEQ multiplex PCR, and TCRdb holds only the in-frame ones, with some missing. The top ten hold more than 1.5% of the sample, which has 350,000 to 450,000 clones, about 92% seen once. Sample: peripheral blood, taken in a trial of Ad26.COV2.S vaccine versus placebo. Source of these receptors: a person between 18 and 59 years old who received the Ad26.COV2.S COVID-19 vaccine or a placebo. The CDR3 runs from the conserved cysteine through the conserved F or W. A D gene is named only where the DNA matches it firmly. Clone size appears in some rows only: once, few, many, or a class for an expanded clone.

CDR3 DNA	CDR3 protein	V gene	D gene	clone size	CDR3 length	J gene
TGTGCCAGTAGTACCAGGGTCCGGAACGAGCAGTACTTC	CASSTRVRNEQYF	TRBV19	NA	NA	13	TRBJ2-7
TGTGCCAGCTCACGGAAGGGAGAGGCAATCAATCAGCCCCAGCATTTT	CASSRKGEAINQPQHF	TRBV18	NA	few	16	TRBJ1-5
TGTGCCATCAGTGACCCAGACAGCGGCTGGTACCAAGAGACCCAGTACTTC	CAISDPDSGWYQETQYF	TRBV10-3	NA	NA	17	TRBJ2-5
TGTGCCAGCAGTTTAAGGGCCAGCCTAGGGACTGAAGCTTTCTTT	CASSLRASLGTEAFF	TRBV28	NA	NA	15	TRBJ1-1
TGTGCCAGCAGTTACTCGGTGGGGGTTGGGGAAACCTACGAGCAGTACTTC	CASSYSVGVGETYEQYF	TRBV6-2/TRBV6-3	NA	NA	17	TRBJ2-7
TGTGCCAGCAGCCGGACAGGGGACAATGAGCAGTTCTTC	CASSRTGDNEQFF	TRBV2	TRBD1	NA	13	TRBJ2-1
TGTGCCAGCAGTCCGTCCGGGTTTCCGGGGGGCTACACCTTC	CASSPSGFPGGYTF	TRBV6-2/TRBV6-3	NA	NA	14	TRBJ1-2
TGTGCTAGCAGCCCAGAGTTTGATGCGAACACCGGGGAGCTGTTTTTT	CASSPEFDANTGELFF	TRBV7-7	NA	NA	16	TRBJ2-2
TGCAGCGTTGATGCTTACACAGATACGCAGTATTTT	CSVDAYTDTQYF	TRBV29-1	NA	NA	12	TRBJ2-3
TGTGCCAGCAGTGAATTAGGGGGCCCCTTAGAGACCCAGTACTTC	CASSELGGPLETQYF	TRBV25-1	TRBD1	NA	15	TRBJ2-5
TGTGCCAGCAGCTTAAAGGACAGGGAAAGCAATGAGCAGTTCTTC	CASSLKDRESNEQFF	TRBV11-3	TRBD1	NA	15	TRBJ2-1
TGCAGCGTTGGATGGGATGAGCAGTTCTTC	CSVGWDEQFF	TRBV29-1	NA	NA	10	TRBJ2-1
TGTGCCAGCAGCGCCGGGACAGGGACCTACGAGCAGTACTTC	CASSAGTGTYEQYF	TRBV9	TRBD1	NA	14	TRBJ2-7
TGTGCCAGCAGCGTAGGTTACCAAAGGCGTCAGCCCCAGCATTTT	CASSVGYQRRQPQHF	TRBV9	NA	NA	15	TRBJ1-5
TGCAGTGCTAGGCTGACTGAAGCTTTCTTT	CSARLTEAFF	TRBV20-1	NA	NA	10	TRBJ1-1
TGCGCCAGCAGTGAGTCGGGCAGGGGGCAAGATACGCAGTATTTT	CASSESGRGQDTQYF	TRBV10-1	TRBD1	NA	15	TRBJ2-3
TGTGCCACCAGCAGAGATAGGGGGAGGGCTTTCTTT	CATSRDRGRAFF	TRBV15	NA	NA	12	TRBJ1-1
TGTGCCAGCAGCCAAACGCCACCGATTACAGGGAAGAATCAGCCCCAGCATTTT	CASSQTPPITGKNQPQHF	TRBV4-2	NA	once	18	TRBJ1-5
TGTGCCAGCAGTTTAGGTCCGATTACGGGTACGCAGTATTTT	CASSLGPITGTQYF	TRBV28	NA	NA	14	TRBJ2-3
TGTGCCAGCAGTTCCCCGGGACAGAAGCAGTACTTC	CASSSPGQKQYF	TRBV28	TRBD1	NA	12	TRBJ2-7
TGCGCCAGCAGCCATTCCTTGGTGGGGCTTGGGTCCTACAATGAGCAGTTCTTC	CASSHSLVGLGSYNEQFF	TRBV4-1	NA	once	18	TRBJ2-1
TGCGCCAGCATCCCTTCTAGTCGCGACACCGGGGAGCTGTTTTTT	CASIPSSRDTGELFF	TRBV23-1	NA	NA	15	TRBJ2-2
TGTGCCAGCAGTGACGGGGACTACTACAATGAGCAGTTCTTC	CASSDGDYYNEQFF	TRBV6-4	TRBD2	few	14	TRBJ2-1
TGTGCCAGCAGCTTGGGACTGACGAACACTGAAGCTTTCTTT	CASSLGLTNTEAFF	TRBV7-9	NA	NA	14	TRBJ1-1
TGCGCCAGCAGCCAAGATAAGGCTACCTCCGGGGAGACCCAGTACTTC	CASSQDKATSGETQYF	TRBV4-3	NA	NA	16	TRBJ2-5
TGTGCCAGCAGTTACTTCCAGCTTGAGACCGGAAATGGCTACACCTTC	CASSYFQLETGNGYTF	TRBV6-5	NA	NA	16	TRBJ1-2
TGTGCCAGCTCCGGGGCTGGGGCCAACGTCCTGACTTTC	CASSGAGANVLTF	TRBV28	NA	NA	13	TRBJ2-6
TGTGCTAGTGGTCTCGAGGTAGACGGACCTTATGGCTACACCTTC	CASGLEVDGPYGYTF	TRBV12-5	NA	NA	15	TRBJ1-2
TGTGCCAGCAGCTTTTTTAGCGGTTCGCTCGGGGATACGCAGTATTTT	CASSFFSGSLGDTQYF	TRBV7-2	NA	NA	16	TRBJ2-3
TGTGCCAGCAGTCACGGGGCGGTGGAGGGTCACACAGATACGCAGTATTTT	CASSHGAVEGHTDTQYF	TRBV13	NA	NA	17	TRBJ2-3
TGTGCCAGCAGCTTGGGACTGGGTGATACTAATGAAAAACTGTTTTTT	CASSLGLGDTNEKLFF	TRBV5-6	NA	NA	16	TRBJ1-4
TGCGCCAGCAGCTTGCGGGCCAGCGGGGGCGCGTACCAAGAGACCCAGTACTTC	CASSLRASGGAYQETQYF	TRBV5-1	TRBD2	NA	18	TRBJ2-5
TGCGCCAGCAGTGACCAACAGGGGGGGGTCCGGGACGAGCAGTACTTC	CASSDQQGGVRDEQYF	TRBV10-1	NA	NA	16	TRBJ2-7
TGTGCCAGCAGCGTGCAGGATGCCACCGGGGAGCTGTTTTTT	CASSVQDATGELFF	TRBV9	NA	NA	14	TRBJ2-2
TGTGCCAGCAGCTTAAGTTCATTGGTTTTCGAGCAGTACTTC	CASSLSSLVFEQYF	TRBV7-9	NA	NA	14	TRBJ2-7
TGTGCCAGCAGCTTGTACTTACTAGCGTCCGAAAACATTCAGTACTTC	CASSLYLLASENIQYF	TRBV5-4	TRBD2	NA	16	TRBJ2-4
TGTGCCAGCACCCGATCAGGGGGAAACACCATATATTTT	CASTRSGGNTIYF	TRBV6-5	NA	once	13	TRBJ1-3
TGTGCCAGCAATCTGGGCCGAGAAGCTTTCTTT	CASNLGREAFF	TRBV13	NA	NA	11	TRBJ1-1
TGTGCCAGCAGCGCCCCCGGGACGAACAGTTACAATGAGCAGTTCTTC	CASSAPGTNSYNEQFF	TRBV5-4	NA	NA	16	TRBJ2-1
TGTGCCAGCAGCCTTGGAGGACGAGAGACCCAGTACTTC	CASSLGGRETQYF	TRBV7-9	NA	NA	13	TRBJ2-5
TGCGCCAGCAGCCAAGTCCGCTTCCGCAGGAGCTCCTACGAGCAGTACTTC	CASSQVRFRRSSYEQYF	TRBV4-3	NA	NA	17	TRBJ2-7
TGTGCCAGCAGCTTTCCGAGAACAGGGAACTATGGCTACACCTTC	CASSFPRTGNYGYTF	TRBV7-9	NA	once	15	TRBJ1-2
TGCAGCGTTGAATGGGAGAGTCCACCGGCTAAGAATAACTATGGCTACACCTTC	CSVEWESPPAKNNYGYTF	TRBV29-1	NA	NA	18	TRBJ1-2
TGCGCCAGCAGTTCATGGACAGATGAAGCTTTCTTT	CASSSWTDEAFF	TRBV23-1	NA	NA	12	TRBJ1-1
TGTGCCAGCAGCCAGGGGTGGGGTTTATCCTACGAGCAGTACTTC	CASSQGWGLSYEQYF	TRBV7-8	NA	NA	15	TRBJ2-7
TGTGCCAGTAGTATAATCGGGACAGGGGGCGGAGATGAGCAGTTCTTC	CASSIIGTGGGDEQFF	TRBV19	TRBD1	once	16	TRBJ2-1